This entry lists 28 T cell receptor beta chains sequenced from one sample in a study of a mutant IDH1 vaccine in newly diagnosed glioma. Assay: immunoSEQ multiplex PCR; the TCRdb copy retains only in-frame clones and omits some. The data hold 53,000 or so clones, with approximately 79% observed a single time. The time point was: week 35, safety follow-up. Each dose delivered 300 ug of mutant IDH1 20-mer peptide subcutaneously with imiquimod. No antigen has been assigned to these receptors. The sequences come from PBMCs, collected from a glioma patient whose treatment included an IDH1 peptide vaccine. The receptors come from a man between 35 and 55 years old with glioma.

This chain uses TRBV4-1 with TRBJ1-2, with TRBD1 identical over 7 bases. This CDR3 has 16 residues. The ends lost 3 bases at V and 0 bases at J; junction bases unmatched: 7. The germline gives CDR1 MGHRA, CDR2 YSYEKL. In nucleotides, the CDR3 is TGCGCCAGCAGCCACCGTGACAGGGCCTCTAACTATGGCTACACCTTC. Protein: CASSHRDRASNYGYTF.

V gene TRBV5-6 combines with J gene TRBJ2-1; perhaps D is TRBD1 or TRBD2 (6 bases each). The germline V gene encodes CDR1 SGHDT and CDR2 YYEEEE. The CDR3 contains 16 residues. Trimming removed 2 bases at V and 2 bases at J, with 14 bases between. CDR3 loop: CASSFRGLIPYNEQFF. CDR3 sequence (DNA): TGTGCCAGCAGCTTCCGGGGGCTCATCCCCTACAATGAGCAGTTCTTC.

J is TRBJ1-4 and V is TRBV4-1; D perhaps matches TRBD1 (6 bases). The CDR3 extends over 15 amino acids. The V gene's germline CDR1 is MGHRA and CDR2 YSYEKL. Trimming left V 6 bases short and J 0 bases short, with 11 bases between. The CDR3 region is CASSPRGATNEKLFF. Here the CDR3 DNA reads TGCGCCAGCAGTCCCAGGGGAGCAACTAATGAAAAACTGTTTTTT.

The genes are TRBV14 and TRBJ2-2, with D possibly matching TRBD1 (6 bases). The CDR3 length is 18 residues. Trimming took 0 bases from V and 1 from J, leaving 15 bases between them. Germline CDR1 reads SGHDN; CDR2 reads FVKESK. CDR3 in amino acids: CASSQEALVQGNTGELFF. The CDR3 DNA sequence: TGTGCCAGCAGCCAAGAGGCTTTGGTACAGGGGAACACCGGGGAGCTGTTTTTT. Full variable domain (outside the CDR3, taken from reference TRBV14 and TRBJ2-2): EAGVTQFPSHSVIEKGQTVTLRCDPISGHDNLYWYRRVMGKEIKFLLHFVKESKQDESGMPNNRFLAERTGGTYSTLKVQPAELEDSGVYFCASSQEALVQGNTGELFFGEGSRLTVL.

This chain connects TRBV6-6 to TRBJ1-6, with 10 bases lining up with TRBD1. With V trimmed by 5 bases and J by 8 bases, 3 bases remained unmatched. Germline CDR1 is MNHNY and CDR2 is SVGAGI (reference sequence). The CDR3 consists of 14 residues. The CDR3 DNA sequence: TGTGCCAGCAGTCCCGGACAGGGGGATTCACCCCTCCACTTT. It encodes CASSPGQGDSPLHF.

This chain links TRBV10-3 with TRBJ1-2; 7 bases agree with TRBD1. The CDR3 totals 14 residues. Trimming took 11 bases from V and 2 from J; bases not matched to a gene: 11. The germline V gene encodes CDR1 ENHRY and CDR2 SYGVKD. Here the CDR3 DNA reads TGTGCCTCCCAGCCGCCCAGGGGGAACTATGGCTACACCTTC. This translates into CASQPPRGNYGYTF.

This clone was seen a single time. J is TRBJ1-4 and V is TRBV4-1; D is uncertain. The CDR3 contains 17 residues. CDR1 is MGHRA, CDR2 YSYEKL, per germline. Trimming removed 5 bases from V and 8 bases from J, with 24 bases in between. This chain's CDR3 is CASSRAAEATFAEKLFF. The CDR3, as DNA: TGCGCCAGCAGCAGGGCGGCGGAGGCGACTTTCGCGGAAAAACTGTTTTTT.

This clone was seen more than once but under ten times. The chain combines TRBV14 with TRBJ1-6, with TRBD1 matching 7 bases. CDR1 and CDR2 from the germline V gene are SGHDN and FVKESK. The CDR3 has 18 amino acids. V lost 1 base, J lost 0 bases, and 6 bases stayed unmatched. The CDR3 sequence is CASSQGFSGGSYNSPLHF. CDR3 bases: TGTGCCAGCAGCCAAGGGTTCTCAGGGGGCTCCTATAATTCACCCCTCCACTTT.

This clone was found once. V usage is TRBV5-6 and J usage is TRBJ2-5, with 7 bases identical to TRBD2. Trimming took 4 bases from V and 2 from J; bases not matched to a gene: 5. The CDR3 is 14 residues long. CDR1 is SGHDT and CDR2 is YYEEEE in the germline V gene. The CDR3 is CASSRPGGQETQYF. The CDR3 region has the DNA TGTGCCAGCAGCCGTCCGGGAGGACAAGAGACCCAGTACTTC.

The chain links TRBV27 to TRBJ1-1, with D possibly matching TRBD1 (5 bases). V shed 6 bases and J shed 7 bases, with 15 bases lying between them. CDR3 size: 13 residues. Germline CDR1 and CDR2: MNHEY and SMNVEV (reference sequence). The CDR3 nucleotides read TGTGCCAGCAGGACGGGGGTGGGAGTTGAAGCTTTCTTT. Amino acids: CASRTGVGVEAFF.

This clone was recorded once. This sequence joins TRBV4-2 and TRBJ1-6, with D unresolved. V shed 0 bases and J shed 3 bases, with 15 bases lying between them. The germline CDR1 and CDR2 sequences are LGHNA and YNFKEQ. The CDR3 loop spans 18 amino acids. Here the CDR3 DNA reads TGTGCCAGCAGCCAAGATCAGTCAGTGGGCAGCTATAATTCACCCCTCCACTTT. Amino acid sequence: CASSQDQSVGSYNSPLHF.

J is TRBJ1-4 and V is TRBV7-9; D is unresolved. Deletions cut 3 bases from V and 8 bases from J, with 13 bases between. Per germline, CDR1 SEHNR and CDR2 FQNEAQ (reference sequence). This CDR3 comprises 14 residues. The CDR3: CASSFDTRREKLFF. In DNA, the CDR3 is TGTGCCAGCAGCTTCGACACCCGGAGGGAAAAACTGTTTTTT.

The chain is built from TRBV18 and TRBJ1-1; a weak D match, TRBD1 (5 bases). V was pared by 4 bases and J by 0 bases, with 12 bases between. From germline, CDR1 is KGHSH and CDR2 LQKENI. This CDR3 spans 15 amino acids. The CDR3 protein is CASSLYTGMNTEAFF. The CDR3 DNA reads TGTGCCAGCTCACTATACACAGGAATGAACACTGAAGCTTTCTTT.

The chain joins TRBV6-5 to TRBJ1-5; D is possibly TRBD1 (6 bases). Germline V gene sequence: CDR1 MNHEY, CDR2 SVGAGI. This CDR3 contains 15 residues. Deletions cut 7 bases from V and 2 bases from J, with 15 bases between. CDR3 residues: CASKNTGIGNQPQHF. In DNA, the CDR3 is TGTGCCAGCAAAAACACAGGGATCGGCAATCAGCCCCAGCATTTT.

The table lists this clone with a few counts. This chain links TRBV29-1 with TRBJ2-3, with D possibly TRBD1 on 5 matching bases. Germline V gene sequence: CDR1 SQVTM, CDR2 ANQGSEA. The length of the CDR3 is 14 residues. Trimming stripped 4 bases from V and 0 bases from J, with 11 bases between. The CDR3, as DNA: TGCAGCGTTGGACAGCGAAAAAGCACAGATACGCAGTATTTT. This sequence encodes CSVGQRKSTDTQYF.

The V and J genes are TRBV25-1 and TRBJ1-1, with 10 bases that match TRBD1. The CDR3 has 15 amino acids. V was clipped by 5 bases and J by 1 base; unmatched bases: 4. Germline values: CDR1 MGHDK, CDR2 SYGVNS. The chain's CDR3 is CASSPWTGGNTEAFF. As DNA, the CDR3 is TGTGCCAGCAGTCCTTGGACAGGGGGGAACACTGAAGCTTTCTTT.

Only one count was recorded for this clone. The CDR3: CASSQRYEQYF. The CDR3 DNA reads TGTGCCAGCAGCCAACGCTACGAGCAGTACTTC. V and J are TRBV7-8 and TRBJ2-7; the D is unclear. Germline lookup yields CDR1 SGHVS and CDR2 FQNEAQ. This CDR3 comprises 11 residues. V shed 5 bases and J shed 3 bases, with 5 bases lying between them.

The V and J genes are TRBV30 and TRBJ2-2; D unclear. There are 13 residues in the CDR3. From germline, CDR1 is GTSNPN and CDR2 SVGIG (reference sequence). The V gene lost 1 base and the J gene lost 6 bases, with 9 bases spanning the gap. CDR3 in DNA: TGTGCCTGGAGTGCCCAGTCACCCGGGGAGCTGTTTTTT. As protein: CAWSAQSPGELFF.

V is TRBV7-3 and J is TRBJ2-5; TRBD2 agrees at 8 bases. This CDR3 has 13 residues. Unmatched junction bases numbered 2, after V lost 5 bases and J lost 3 bases. CDR1 SGHTA and CDR2 FQGTGA come from the germline V gene. The CDR3 nucleotides are TGTGCCAGCAGCCCGCGGGGGGAAGAGACCCAGTACTTC. Translating it yields CASSPRGEETQYF.

The CDR3 bases are TGTGCCAGCAGCAAAGTGGTGGGTAGGGAGACCCAGTACTTC. It translates to CASSKVVGRETQYF. V is TRBV21-1 and J is TRBJ2-5. TRBV21-1 is described as a pseudogene. The CDR3 sequence is 14 residues long.

This clone is a singleton in its sample. The rearrangement uses TRBV5-1 and TRBJ2-7; D is unclear. Germline V gives CDR1 SGHRS, CDR2 YFSETQ. V lost 4 bases and J lost 0, with 11 bases in between. The CDR3 length is 14 residues. The CDR3 nucleotides are TGCGCCAGCAGCCGGCAGGTTAACTCCTACGAGCAGTACTTC. Protein: CASSRQVNSYEQYF.

V usage is TRBV7-9 and J usage is TRBJ1-1, with D perhaps matching TRBD1 (5 bases). The CDR3 runs 14 residues. CDR1 and CDR2 (germline): SEHNR, FQNEAQ (reference sequence). V was clipped by 1 base and J by 5 bases, with 11 bases between them. CDR3 nucleotide sequence: TGTGCCAGCAGCTTAGTTGGGGAGGGGACTGAAGCTTTCTTT. Protein product: CASSLVGEGTEAFF.

The V and J genes are TRBV30 and TRBJ1-2, with 8 bases matching TRBD1. The V segment lost 1 base and the J segment 2 bases; nucleotides outside the gene matches: 3. Germline V gene lookup returns CDR1 GTSNPN and CDR2 SVGIG (reference sequence). The CDR3 loop spans 14 amino acids. CDR3 coding DNA: TGTGCCTGGAGTGGGGACAGGTTGAACTATGGCTACACCTTC. Amino acid sequence: CAWSGDRLNYGYTF.

J is TRBJ2-7 and V is TRBV18; 9 bases map to TRBD1. This CDR3 has 14 residues. CDR1 is KGHSH and CDR2 is LQKENI in the germline V gene. V lost 6 bases to trimming and J lost 2 bases; unmatched junction nucleotides: 5. The CDR3 is CASSSQGATYEQYF. The CDR3 region has the DNA TGTGCCAGCTCGTCACAGGGGGCAACCTACGAGCAGTACTTC. Filled out from reference TRBV18 and TRBJ2-7, the complete variable domain reads NAGVMQNPRHLVRRRGQEARLRCSPMKGHSHVYWYRQLPEEGLKFMVYLQKENIIDESGMPKERFSAEFPKEGPSILRIQQVVRGDSAAYFCASSSQGATYEQYFGPGTRLTVT.

The V and J genes are TRBV6-5 and TRBJ1-2, with TRBD1 matching over 8 bases. The CDR3 has 13 amino acids. Germline trimming cut 0 bases from V and 8 bases from J; bases unmatched to any gene: 2. Germline V gene sequence: CDR1 MNHEY, CDR2 SVGAGI. The CDR3 is CASSYSQGVGYTF. DNA of the CDR3: TGTGCCAGCAGTTACTCACAGGGGGTCGGCTACACCTTC.

V gene TRBV10-3 combines with J gene TRBJ1-6, with a weak D call TRBD1 (6 bases). The CDR3 covers 15 residues. Trimming left V 0 bases short and J 7 bases short, with 10 bases between. CDR1 is ENHRY, CDR2 SYGVKD, per germline. The CDR3 here is CAISESPGDNSPLHF. The CDR3 DNA is TGTGCCATCAGTGAGTCCCCAGGGGACAATTCACCCCTCCACTTT.

V and J are TRBV5-1 and TRBJ2-2, with TRBD1 matching over 8 bases. Germline loops: CDR1 SGHRS, CDR2 YFSETQ. CDR3 length: 15 residues. V was clipped by 5 bases and J by 3 bases; unmatched bases: 6. CDR3 residues: CASRTTGVDTGELFF. The CDR3 bases are TGCGCCAGCAGGACGACAGGGGTGGACACCGGGGAGCTGTTTTTT.

The rearrangement uses TRBV6-4 and TRBJ2-7, with D uncertain. CDR3 size: 12 residues. Deletions cut 1 base from V and 1 base from J, with 2 bases between. The germline gives CDR1 MRHNA, CDR2 SNTAGT. CDR3 sequence reads: CASSDLSYEQYF. DNA for the CDR3: TGTGCCAGCAGTGACTTGTCCTACGAGCAGTACTTC.